The clone carrying this T cell receptor (beta chain) came up many times. This specimen belongs to a study of kidney transplant recipient with SARS-CoV-2 infection. TCRdb fed the reads into MiXCR, producing one record per CDR3 protein. The profile shows fewer than 250,000 distinct CDR3 sequences, 29% of them singletons. This sequence was found in a male patient in his thirties who had COVID-19 and was a kidney transplant recipient. Some of these T cells may belong to the graft donor. Sequencing used a blood sample, obtained at baseline and on day 111 from a kidney transplant recipient.

The CDR3 is CASRRQDNEKLFF. The CDR3 nucleotides are TGTGCCAGCAGACGGCAGGATAATGAAAAACTGTTTTTT. The J gene is TRBJ1-4, the V gene TRBV6-5; D is unclear. CDR3 length equals 13 residues. CDR1 and CDR2 from the germline V gene are MNHEY and SVGAGI. Trimming pared 6 bases from V and 4 bases from J, leaving 9 bases between.